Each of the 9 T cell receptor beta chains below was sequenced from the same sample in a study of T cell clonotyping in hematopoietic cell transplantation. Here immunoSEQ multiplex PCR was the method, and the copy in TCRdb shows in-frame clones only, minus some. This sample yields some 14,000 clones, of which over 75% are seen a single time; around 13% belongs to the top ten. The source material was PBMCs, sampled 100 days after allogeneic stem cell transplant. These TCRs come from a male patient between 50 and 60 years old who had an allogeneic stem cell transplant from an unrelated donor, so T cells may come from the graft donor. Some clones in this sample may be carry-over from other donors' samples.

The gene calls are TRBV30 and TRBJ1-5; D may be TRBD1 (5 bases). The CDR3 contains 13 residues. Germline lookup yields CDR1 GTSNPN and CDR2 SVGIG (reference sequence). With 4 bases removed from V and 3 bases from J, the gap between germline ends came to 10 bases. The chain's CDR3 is CAWTAGPNQPQHF. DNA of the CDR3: TGTGCCTGGACCGCAGGGCCCAATCAGCCCCAGCATTTT.

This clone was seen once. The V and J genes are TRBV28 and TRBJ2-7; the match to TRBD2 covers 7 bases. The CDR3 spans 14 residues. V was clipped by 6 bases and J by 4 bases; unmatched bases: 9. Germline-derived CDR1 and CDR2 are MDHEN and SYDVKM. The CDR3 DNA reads TGTGCCAGCAGCCTGGGGGGGAGGAGTTACGAGCAGTACTTC. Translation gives CASSLGGRSYEQYF.

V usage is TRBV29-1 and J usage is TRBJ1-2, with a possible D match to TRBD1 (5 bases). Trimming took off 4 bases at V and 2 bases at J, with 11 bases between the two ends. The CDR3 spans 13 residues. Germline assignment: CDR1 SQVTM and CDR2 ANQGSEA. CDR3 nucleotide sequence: TGCAGCGTTGTTGAGGGGAACAACTATGGCTACACCTTC. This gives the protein CSVVEGNNYGYTF. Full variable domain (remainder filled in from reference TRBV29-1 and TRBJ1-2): SAVISQKPSRDICQRGTSLTIQCQVDSQVTMMFWYRQQPGQSLTLIATANQGSEATYESGFVIDKFPISRPNLTFSTLTVSNMSPEDSSIYLCSVVEGNNYGYTFGSGTRLTVV.

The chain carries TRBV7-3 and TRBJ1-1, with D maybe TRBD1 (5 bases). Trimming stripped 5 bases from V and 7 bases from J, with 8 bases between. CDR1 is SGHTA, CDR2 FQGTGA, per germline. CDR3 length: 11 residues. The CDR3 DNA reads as TGTGCCAGCAGCACCGGGGGTGAAGCTTTCTTT. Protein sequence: CASSTGGEAFF.

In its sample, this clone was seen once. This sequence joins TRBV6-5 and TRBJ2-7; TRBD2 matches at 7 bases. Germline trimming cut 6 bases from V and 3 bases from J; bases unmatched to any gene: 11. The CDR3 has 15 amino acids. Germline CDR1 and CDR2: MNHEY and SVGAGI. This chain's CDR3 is CASRPLGGTYYEQYF. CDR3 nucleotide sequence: TGTGCCAGCAGGCCTCTCGGGGGGACCTACTACGAGCAGTACTTC.

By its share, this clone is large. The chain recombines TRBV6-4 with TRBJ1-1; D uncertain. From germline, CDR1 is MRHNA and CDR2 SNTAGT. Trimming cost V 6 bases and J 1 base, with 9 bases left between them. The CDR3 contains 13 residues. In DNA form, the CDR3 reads TGTGCCAGCAGCCCAGAGGAGAACACTGAAGCTTTCTTT. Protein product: CASSPEENTEAFF.

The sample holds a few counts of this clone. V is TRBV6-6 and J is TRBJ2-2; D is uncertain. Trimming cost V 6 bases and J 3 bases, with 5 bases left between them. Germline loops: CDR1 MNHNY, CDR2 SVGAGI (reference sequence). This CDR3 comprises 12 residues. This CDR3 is CASSPDTGELFF. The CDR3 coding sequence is TGTGCCAGCAGCCCTGACACCGGGGAGCTGTTTTTT.

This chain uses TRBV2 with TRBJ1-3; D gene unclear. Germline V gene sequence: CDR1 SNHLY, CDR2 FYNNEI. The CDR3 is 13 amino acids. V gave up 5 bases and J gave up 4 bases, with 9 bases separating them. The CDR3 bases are TGTGCCAGCAGTTGGGTGGAAGGAAACACCATATATTTT. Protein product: CASSWVEGNTIYF.

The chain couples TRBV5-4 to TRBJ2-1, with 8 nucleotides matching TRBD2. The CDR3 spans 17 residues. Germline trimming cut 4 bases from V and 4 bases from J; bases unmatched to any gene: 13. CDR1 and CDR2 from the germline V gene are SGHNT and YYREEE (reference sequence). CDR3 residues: CASSRRLGRGEYNEQFF. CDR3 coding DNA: TGTGCCAGCAGCAGGAGGCTTGGGCGGGGGGAATACAATGAGCAGTTCTTC. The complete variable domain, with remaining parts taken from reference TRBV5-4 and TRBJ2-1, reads ETGVTQSPTHLIKTRGQQVTLRCSSQSGHNTVSWYQQALGQGPQFIFQYYREEENGRGNFPPRFSGLQFPNYSSELNVNALELDDSALYLCASSRRLGRGEYNEQFFGPGTRLTVL.